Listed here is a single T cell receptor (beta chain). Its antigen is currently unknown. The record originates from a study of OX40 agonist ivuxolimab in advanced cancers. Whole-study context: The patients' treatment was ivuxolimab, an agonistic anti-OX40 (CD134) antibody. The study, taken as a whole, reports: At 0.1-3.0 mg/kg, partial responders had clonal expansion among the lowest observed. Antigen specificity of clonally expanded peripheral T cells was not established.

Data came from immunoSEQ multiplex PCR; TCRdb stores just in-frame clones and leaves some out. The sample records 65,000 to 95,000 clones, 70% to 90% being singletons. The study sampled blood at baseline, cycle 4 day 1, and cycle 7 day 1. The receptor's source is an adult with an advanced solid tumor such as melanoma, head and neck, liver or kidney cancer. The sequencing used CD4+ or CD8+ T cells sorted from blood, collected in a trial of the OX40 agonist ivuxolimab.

The CDR3 DNA reads as TGTGCCAGCAGCAGCGGGAGTTCCTACGAGCAGTACTTC. The encoded protein is CASSSGSSYEQYF. The chain recombines TRBV2 with TRBJ2-7; 8 nucleotides agree with TRBD2. V shed 6 bases, J shed 1 base, and the junction held 2 bases outside the gene matches. Germline CDR1 and CDR2: SNHLY and FYNNEI. The CDR3 extends over 13 amino acids.